This TCR beta chain was sequenced for a study of T-cell reconstitution after alpha-beta-depleted transplantation in children. Molecular barcoding with unique molecular identifiers was used for the TCRbeta library. TCRdb reprocessed the PCR reads with MiXCR, giving one entry per CDR3 protein. The sample yields some 550,000 distinct CDR3 sequences, about 17% seen once. This clonotype was observed a few times. The CDR3 loop spans 16 amino acids. CDR1 and CDR2 (germline): LNHNV, YYDKDF (reference sequence). V lost 3 bases and J lost 1; bases outside the gene matches: 9. V gene TRBV15 combines with J gene TRBJ2-7; TRBD1 agrees at 7 bases. The source is a human donor who donated a stem cell graft to a child with acute lymphoblastic leukemia. This sample comprised PBMCs from the stem cell graft donor, obtained from the stem cell graft. The DNA for the CDR3 is TGTGCCACCAGCAGGAGGACAGGCCCATTTTCCTACGAGCAGTACTTC. Translating it yields CATSRRTGPFSYEQYF. Variable domain in full (rest from reference TRBV15 and TRBJ2-7): DAMVIQNPRYQVTQFGKPVTLSCSQTLNHNVMYWYQQKSSQAPKLLFHYYDKDFNNEADTPDNFQSRRPNTSFCFLDIRSPGLGDTAMYLCATSRRTGPFSYEQYFGPGTRLTVT.